The clone carrying this T cell receptor beta chain appeared many times. This sample is drawn from a study of kidney transplant recipient with SARS-CoV-2 infection. Trimming cost V 2 bases and J 7 bases, with 15 bases left between them. The CDR3 covers 15 residues. Germline V gene lookup returns CDR1 SGHRS and CDR2 YFSETQ. MiXCR, applied by TCRdb to the reads, yields one record per CDR3 protein. This sample yields roughly 250,000 distinct CDR3 sequences, of which under 35% are seen a single time; under 7.5% belongs to the top ten. The sample in question was a blood sample, obtained at baseline and on day 111 from a kidney transplant recipient. This chain connects TRBV5-1 to TRBJ1-4, with D possibly TRBD1 on 5 matching bases. This clonotype was sampled from a young adult male patient who had COVID-19 and was a kidney transplant recipient. A share of the T cells may be of graft donor origin. CDR3 nucleotides: TGCGCCAGCAGCTTAAAGGGGTTCGTCGGTGAAAAACTGTTTTTT. This encodes CASSLKGFVGEKLFF.